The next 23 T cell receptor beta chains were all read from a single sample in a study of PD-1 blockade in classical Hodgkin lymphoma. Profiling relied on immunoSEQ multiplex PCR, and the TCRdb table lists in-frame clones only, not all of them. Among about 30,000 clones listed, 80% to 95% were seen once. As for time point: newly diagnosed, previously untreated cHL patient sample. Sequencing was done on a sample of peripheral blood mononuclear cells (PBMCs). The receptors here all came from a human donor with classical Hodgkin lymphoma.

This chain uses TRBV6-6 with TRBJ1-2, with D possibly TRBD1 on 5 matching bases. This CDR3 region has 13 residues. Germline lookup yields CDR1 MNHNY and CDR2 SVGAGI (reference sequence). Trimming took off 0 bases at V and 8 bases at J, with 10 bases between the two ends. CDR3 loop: CASSYSRRGGYTF. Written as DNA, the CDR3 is TGTGCCAGCAGTTACTCGAGGCGGGGCGGCTACACCTTC.

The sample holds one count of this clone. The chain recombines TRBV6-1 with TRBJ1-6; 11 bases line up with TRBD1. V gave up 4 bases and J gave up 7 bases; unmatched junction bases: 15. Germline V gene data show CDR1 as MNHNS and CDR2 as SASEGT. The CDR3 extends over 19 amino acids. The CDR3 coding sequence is TGTGCCAGCAGTGTATTGCGGACAGGGGGCGCAGACTCCAATTCACCCCTCCACTTT. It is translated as CASSVLRTGGADSNSPLHF.

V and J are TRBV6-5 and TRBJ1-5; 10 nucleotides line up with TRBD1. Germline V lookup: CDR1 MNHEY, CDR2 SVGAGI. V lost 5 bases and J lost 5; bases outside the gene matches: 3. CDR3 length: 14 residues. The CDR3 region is CASSRGTGDQPQHF. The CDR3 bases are TGTGCCAGCAGTCGTGGGACAGGGGATCAGCCCCAGCATTTT.

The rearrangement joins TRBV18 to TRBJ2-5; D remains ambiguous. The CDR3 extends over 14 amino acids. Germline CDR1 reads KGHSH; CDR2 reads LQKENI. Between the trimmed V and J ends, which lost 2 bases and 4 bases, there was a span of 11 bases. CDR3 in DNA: TGTGCCAGCTCACCAACTCCAGTCAGAGAGACCCAGTACTTC. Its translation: CASSPTPVRETQYF.

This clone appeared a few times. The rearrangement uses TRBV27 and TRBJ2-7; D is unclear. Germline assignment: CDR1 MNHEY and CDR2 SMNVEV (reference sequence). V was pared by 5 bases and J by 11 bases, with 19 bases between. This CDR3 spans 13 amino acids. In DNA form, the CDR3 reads TGTGCCAGCAGTGGTTCAGCAGTTCGTTTGGAGTACTTC. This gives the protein CASSGSAVRLEYF.

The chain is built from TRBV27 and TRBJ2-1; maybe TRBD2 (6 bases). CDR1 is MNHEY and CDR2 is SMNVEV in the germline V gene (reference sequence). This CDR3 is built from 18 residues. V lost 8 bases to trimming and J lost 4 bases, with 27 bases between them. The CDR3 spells CASGSTARELIRYNEQFF. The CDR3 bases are TGTGCCAGCGGCAGCACGGCGCGGGAACTCATACGGTACAATGAGCAGTTCTTC.

CDR3 loop: CSAKTYNEQFF. In DNA, the CDR3 is TGCAGTGCCAAAACCTACAATGAGCAGTTCTTC. The V gene is TRBV20-1, the J gene TRBJ2-1; no reliable D call. The CDR3 runs to 11 residues. The germline gives CDR1 DFQATT, CDR2 SNEGSKA (reference sequence). The V end was cut by 6 bases, the J end by 2 bases, with 5 bases between.

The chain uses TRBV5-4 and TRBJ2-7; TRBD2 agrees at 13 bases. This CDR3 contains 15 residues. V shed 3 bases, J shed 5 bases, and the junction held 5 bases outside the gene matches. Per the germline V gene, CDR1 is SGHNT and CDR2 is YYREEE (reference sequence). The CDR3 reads CASSYRTSGSHEQYF. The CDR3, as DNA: TGTGCCAGCAGCTACAGGACTAGCGGGAGCCACGAGCAGTACTTC.

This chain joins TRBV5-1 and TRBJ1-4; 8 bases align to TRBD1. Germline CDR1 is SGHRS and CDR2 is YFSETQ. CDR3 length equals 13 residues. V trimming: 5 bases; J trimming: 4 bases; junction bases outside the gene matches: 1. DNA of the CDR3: TGCGCCAGCAGGGACAGGGATAATGAAAAACTGTTTTTT. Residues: CASRDRDNEKLFF.

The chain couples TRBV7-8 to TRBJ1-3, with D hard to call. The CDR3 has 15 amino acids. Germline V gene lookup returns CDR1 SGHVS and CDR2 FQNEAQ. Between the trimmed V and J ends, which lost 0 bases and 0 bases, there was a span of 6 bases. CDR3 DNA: TGTGCCAGCAGCTTAGCGGGGAGCTCTGGAAACACCATATATTTT. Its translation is CASSLAGSSGNTIYF.

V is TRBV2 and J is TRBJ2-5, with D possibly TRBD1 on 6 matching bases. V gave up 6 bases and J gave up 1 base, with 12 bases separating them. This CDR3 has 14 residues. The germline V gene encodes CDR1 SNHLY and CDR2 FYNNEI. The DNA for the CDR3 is TGTGCCAGCAGCAAGGACAGATCCCAAGAGACCCAGTACTTC. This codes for CASSKDRSQETQYF. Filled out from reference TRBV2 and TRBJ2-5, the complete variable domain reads EPEVTQTPSHQVTQMGQEVILRCVPISNHLYFYWYRQILGQKVEFLVSFYNNEISEKSEIFDDQFSVERPDGSNFTLKIRSTKLEDSAMYFCASSKDRSQETQYFGPGTRLLVL.

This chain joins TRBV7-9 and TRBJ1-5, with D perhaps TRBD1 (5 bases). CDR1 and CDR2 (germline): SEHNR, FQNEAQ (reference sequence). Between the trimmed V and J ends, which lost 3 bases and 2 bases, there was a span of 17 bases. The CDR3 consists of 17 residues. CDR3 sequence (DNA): TGTGCCAGCAGCTTTGCGGTCGGGGGGGTACGCAATCAGCCCCAGCATTTT. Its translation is CASSFAVGGVRNQPQHF.

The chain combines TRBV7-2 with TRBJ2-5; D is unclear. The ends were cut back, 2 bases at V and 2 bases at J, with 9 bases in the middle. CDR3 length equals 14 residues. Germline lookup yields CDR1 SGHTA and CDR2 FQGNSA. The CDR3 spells CASSLRSDQETQYF. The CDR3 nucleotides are TGTGCCAGCAGCTTACGGTCGGATCAAGAGACCCAGTACTTC.

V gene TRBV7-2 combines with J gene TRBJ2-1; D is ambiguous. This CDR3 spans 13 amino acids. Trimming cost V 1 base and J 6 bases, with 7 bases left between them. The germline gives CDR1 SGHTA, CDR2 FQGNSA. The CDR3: CASSLGYSNEQFF. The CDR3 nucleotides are TGTGCCAGCAGCTTAGGGTATAGCAATGAGCAGTTCTTC.

The CDR3 DNA is TGTGCCAGCTCACCGATGAACACCGGGGAGCTGTTTTTT. Encoded protein: CASSPMNTGELFF. The chain couples TRBV18 to TRBJ2-2; D unresolved. The germline gives CDR1 KGHSH, CDR2 LQKENI. CDR3 length: 13 residues. V was clipped by 3 bases and J by 1 base, with 3 bases between them.

DNA for the CDR3: TGCAGTGCTAGACCGTACGAGCAGTACTTC. Its protein product is CSARPYEQYF. The V gene is TRBV20-1, the J gene TRBJ2-5; D is uncertain. The end of the DNA fits TRBJ2-7 better, so the J call may be wrong. CDR1 DFQATT and CDR2 SNEGSKA come from the germline V gene (reference sequence). This CDR3 is built from 10 residues.

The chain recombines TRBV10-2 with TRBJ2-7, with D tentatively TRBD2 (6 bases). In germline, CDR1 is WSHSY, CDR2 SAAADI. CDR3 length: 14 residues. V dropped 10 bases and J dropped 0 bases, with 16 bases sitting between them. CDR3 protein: CATSRAGISYEQYF. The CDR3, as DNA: TGCGCCACCTCTCGGGCGGGGATCTCCTACGAGCAGTACTTC.

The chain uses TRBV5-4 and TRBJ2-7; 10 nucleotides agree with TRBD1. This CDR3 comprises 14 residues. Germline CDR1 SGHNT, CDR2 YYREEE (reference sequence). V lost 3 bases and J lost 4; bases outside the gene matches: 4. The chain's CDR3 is CASSWDRGPYEQYF. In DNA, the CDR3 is TGTGCCAGCAGCTGGGACAGGGGTCCGTACGAGCAGTACTTC.

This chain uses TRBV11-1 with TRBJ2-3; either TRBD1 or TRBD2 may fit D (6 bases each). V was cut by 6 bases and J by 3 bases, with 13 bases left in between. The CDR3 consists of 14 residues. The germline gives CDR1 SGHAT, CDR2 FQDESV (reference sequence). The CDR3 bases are TGTGCCAGCAGGGGACGGAGGGGGACAGATACGCAGTATTTT. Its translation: CASRGRRGTDTQYF.

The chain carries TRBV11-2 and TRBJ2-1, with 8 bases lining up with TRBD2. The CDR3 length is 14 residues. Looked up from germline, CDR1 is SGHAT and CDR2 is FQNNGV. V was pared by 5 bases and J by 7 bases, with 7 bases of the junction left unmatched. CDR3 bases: TGTGCCAGCAGCCAAGCGGGAGTCTGGAATGAGCAGTTCTTC. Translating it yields CASSQAGVWNEQFF. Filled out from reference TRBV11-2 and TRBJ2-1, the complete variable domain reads EAGVAQSPRYKIIEKRQSVAFWCNPISGHATLYWYQQILGQGPKLLIQFQNNGVVDDSQLPKDRFSAERLKGVDSTLKIQPAKLEDSAVYLCASSQAGVWNEQFFGPGTRLTVL.

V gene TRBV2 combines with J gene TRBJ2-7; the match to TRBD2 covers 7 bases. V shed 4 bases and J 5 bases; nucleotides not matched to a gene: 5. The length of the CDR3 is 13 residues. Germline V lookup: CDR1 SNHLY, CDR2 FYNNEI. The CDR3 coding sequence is TGTGCCAGCAGTGTCAGGGAGGGAAACGAGCAGTACTTC. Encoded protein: CASSVREGNEQYF.

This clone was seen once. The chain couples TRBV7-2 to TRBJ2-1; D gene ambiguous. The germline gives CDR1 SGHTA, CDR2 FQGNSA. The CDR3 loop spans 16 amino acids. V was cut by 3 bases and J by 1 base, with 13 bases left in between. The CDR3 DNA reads TGTGCCAGCAGCTTTCGCCTTTCTCCTTCCTACAATGAGCAGTTCTTC. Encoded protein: CASSFRLSPSYNEQFF.

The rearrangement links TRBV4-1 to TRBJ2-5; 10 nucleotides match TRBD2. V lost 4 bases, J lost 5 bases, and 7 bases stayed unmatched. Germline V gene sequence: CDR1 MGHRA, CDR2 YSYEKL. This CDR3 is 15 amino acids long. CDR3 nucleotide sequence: TGCGCCAGCAGCCCCTCGAGTAGCGGGAGGGAGACCCAGTACTTC. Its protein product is CASSPSSSGRETQYF.